The sequence of this TCR beta chain was determined in a study of early T cells in non-severe SARS-CoV-2 infection. This clonotype was seen repeatedly, ten times or more. V lost 1 base, J lost 7 bases, and 11 bases lay in between. This CDR3 spans 15 amino acids. CDR1 and CDR2 (germline): LNHNV, YYDKDF (reference sequence). TCRdb itself ran the 5' RACE reads through MiXCR, one entry per CDR3 protein. Of about 70,000 distinct CDR3 sequences in the sample, about 14% were seen once. The chain is built from TRBV15 and TRBJ1-6, with TRBD1 as a possible D gene (5 bases). The origin of this receptor is an adult who was a healthcare worker with PCR-confirmed SARS-CoV-2 infection or an uninfected control (not recorded which). The sequences come from whole blood, collected at baseline. For the CDR3, the DNA is TGTGCCACCAGCAGAGTAGGGGCAGGGAATTCACCCCTCCACTTT. It is translated as CATSRVGAGNSPLHF.